Listed below are T cell receptor beta chains from one sample, sequenced in a study of pediatric ulcerative colitis. Sequencing was performed with immunoSEQ multiplex PCR; in TCRdb, only in-frame clones are kept and a portion is missing. The sample comprises about 35,000 clones, about 81% of which are singletons, and under 1.2% rests with the top ten. Input material: gut tissue. The receptors shown here come from a boy aged 5-17 years with mild ulcerative colitis. Each CDR3 is given with its conserved first and last residue. Size is stated for part of the rows, as once, few or many counts, or as a class when the clone is expanded.

J | V | size | CDR3
TRBJ1-5 | TRBV7-8 | . | CASSNSYNTFTAQPQHF
TRBJ2-1 | TRBV4-1 | . | CASSQDRGEIGNEQFF
TRBJ1-2 | TRBV29-1 | . | CSVGLGGAGYTF
TRBJ1-4 | TRBV7-2 | . | CASSRDRGREKLFF
TRBJ2-3 | TRBV19 | . | CASSMRGAPSTDTQYF
TRBJ1-2 | TRBV15 | . | CATSRDGRDYGYTF
TRBJ1-1 | TRBV5-3 | . | CARSKLGSAGNTEAFF
TRBJ1-1 | TRBV27 | . | CASRPGQGLTEAFF
TRBJ1-6 | TRBV19 | . | CASKEGIWGYSPLHF
TRBJ1-5 | TRBV5-8 | . | CASSLQGPYSNQPQHF
TRBJ2-1 | TRBV5-1 | . | CASSLEPGLAFYNEQFF
TRBJ1-2 | TRBV30 | . | CAWSTAKANYGYTF
TRBJ2-7 | TRBV2 | once | CASSAEQTYEQYF
TRBJ2-7 | TRBV6-5 | . | CASSRPGDYEQYF
TRBJ1-6 | TRBV30 | few | CAWKRDYNSPLHF
TRBJ1-2 | TRBV5-8 | . | CASSLGGTYGYTF
TRBJ2-2 | TRBV18 | few | CASSPWQAGLPNTGELFF
TRBJ1-5 | TRBV29-1 | . | CSVGSGGRHQPQHF
TRBJ2-2 | TRBV6-1 | . | CASSEGQGLPGELFF
TRBJ2-7 | TRBV27 | . | CASSFRTGGYEQYF
TRBJ1-5 | TRBV6-5 | . | CASSYGWGQPQHF
TRBJ1-5 | TRBV10-2 | . | CASSRGFNQPQHF
TRBJ1-2 | TRBV7-9 | . | CASTPGPSWGYTF
TRBJ2-1 | TRBV2 | . | CASRVTGSSYNEQFF
TRBJ1-1 | TRBV6-1 | few | CASSEGAHTEAFF
TRBJ2-3 | TRBV18 | once | CASSPLRGAGPTTTDTQYF
TRBJ1-2 | TRBV4-2 | . | CASSPSPGHPYGYTF
TRBJ2-1 | TRBV7-6 | . | CASSLIGAPDIVFERDNEQFF
TRBJ1-2 | TRBV18 | once | CASSPEGFYGYTF
TRBJ2-6 | TRBV7-8 | . | CASSLGYRGLSGANVLTF
TRBJ2-6 | TRBV19 | . | CASAHISSGANVLTF
TRBJ2-3 | TRBV4-1 | . | CASSQEGARSTDTQYF
TRBJ2-7 | TRBV7-2 | . | CASSLPTSGGNEQYF
TRBJ2-7 | TRBV19 | . | CASSMSEGRRGEQYF
TRBJ1-6 | TRBV19 | . | CASSHNTGQSLNSPLHF
TRBJ2-1 | TRBV6-1 | . | CASRFTGTGLGQFF
TRBJ2-5 | TRBV4-1 | . | CASSPLPSTGGETQYF
TRBJ2-3 | TRBV29-1 | . | CSVGGLAGGPGDTQYF
TRBJ1-1 | TRBV19 | . | CASSMYTYTEAFF
TRBJ1-6 | TRBV9 | once | CASSEQGAEGNSPLHF
TRBJ2-7 | TRBV12-5 | . | CASGFDSYEQYF
TRBJ2-5 | TRBV5-1 | . | CASTMGQGDLSWETQYF
TRBJ1-1 | TRBV2 | . | CASGRTGGTEAFF
TRBJ1-1 | TRBV6-5 | . | CASSLRTGLYTEAFF
TRBJ2-7 | TRBV5-1 | . | CASSGATSPYEQYF
TRBJ1-2 | TRBV6-1 | . | CASSLGTGANYGYTF
TRBJ2-1 | TRBV7-9 | . | CASSARFGTGGGGEQFF
TRBJ2-5 | TRBV7-9 | few | CASSFSLRETQYF
TRBJ1-1 | TRBV7-9 | . | CASSLEGPEAFF
TRBJ2-1 | TRBV4-1 | . | CASSQGKGSYNEQFF
TRBJ1-2 | TRBV6-1 | . | CASSELMTANYGYTF
TRBJ1-1 | TRBV7-3 | . | CASSRGGTTEAFF
TRBJ1-4 | TRBV5-8 | . | CASSRGALEKLFF